This T cell receptor beta chain comes out of a study of blood T cells in healthy people across ages. General observations from the study: Greater diversity and more naive CD4+ cells were seen in long-lived donors than in aged donors. Higher naive T cell percentage went strongly together with higher TCR beta diversity.

The use of a sample-barcoded 5' primer and a J-beta primer mix characterized a second PCR of roughly 6 to 11 cycles. From the 5' RACE reads, TCRdb called clonotypes with MiXCR, one entry per CDR3 protein. The data hold about a million distinct CDR3 sequences, with about two fifths observed a single time. Germline-derived CDR1 and CDR2 are MNHNY and SVGAGI (reference sequence). This CDR3 region has 14 residues. V was cut by 3 bases and J by 3 bases, with 9 bases left in between. This clonotype came up a few times. Its antigen remains unknown. Sequencing used blood. This clonotype was obtained from a man aged 18-30 years in good health. The chain couples TRBV6-6 to TRBJ1-5, with a weak D call TRBD1 (5 bases). Here the CDR3 reads CASSYAGLNQPQHF. The CDR3 region has the DNA TGTGCCAGCAGTTATGCAGGGCTCAATCAGCCCCAGCATTTT.